This T cell receptor (beta chain) appears in the sequencing data of a study of cytomegalovirus exposure and HLA in healthy donors. General study results and limits: In all likelihood, a cluster of highly shared sequence variants was a sequencing artifact.

This clone was observed a handful of times. Its antigen is unknown. The CDR3 is 13 residues long. V lost 7 bases, J lost 0 bases, and 10 bases lay in between. Per the germline V gene, CDR1 is MDHEN and CDR2 is SYDVKM. The PCR contained 60 Vbeta and 13 Jbeta primers. Assay used: immunoSEQ multiplex PCR; TCRdb lists only in-frame clones, some missing. Of 87,000 or so clones listed, 7.6% are singletons. Each donor's status was that of a healthy bone marrow donor. The chain employs TRBV28 and TRBJ2-7; D possibly corresponds to TRBD1 (6 bases). This receptor was identified in a man between 45 and 60 years old in good health and CMV-seronegative. Sequenced input: PBMCs. The chain's CDR3 is CASTQGYSYEQYF. CDR3 bases: TGTGCCAGCACCCAGGGGTACTCCTACGAGCAGTACTTC.